The sequence of this TCR beta chain was determined in a study of blood T cells in healthy people across ages (dated by TCRdb to the mid-2010s). About the study as a whole: In model experiments, template switching captured about one uniquely barcoded TCR beta cDNA molecule for every two T cells. Age-related changes in TCR beta repertoire diversity were measured in the study by deep sequencing normalized with unique cDNA molecular identifiers. Donors of different ages were randomly distributed across sequencing lanes to avoid experimental bias. For two donors (one aged 18 to 29 and one aged 80 or older), the study analyzed two additional independent replicas of 1 million unique cDNA reads from the same blood draw. Donors were grouped into four age groups: young (average approximately 15 years), middle-aged (roughly 38), aged (about 60) and long-lived (roughly 80). Results and caveats for the whole study, not just this receptor: Because profiling used bulk unsorted PBMCs, naive and antigen-experienced compartments could not be compared conclusively. Compared with the aged group, the long-lived group had more naive CD4+ T cells, fewer expanded clones and increased TCR diversity, a pattern suggesting age selection. Estimates of total diversity based on one million sequenced T cells were regarded as lower bounds and as underestimates. Donor CMV infection status was unknown, potentially confounding age-related changes in expanded clonotypes. There was a strong correlation between observed TCR beta diversity and the percentage of naive T cells measured by flow cytometry. As age increased, observed TCR beta diversity per million T cells dropped in a roughly linear way, and a significant reduction was already evident by age about 40.

The CDR3 holds 13 amino acids from the cysteine to the phenylalanine. CDR3 DNA only is kept here, 39 bases in frame from base 1. Via the germline V gene, CDR1 is MGHDK and CDR2 SYGVNS. Between the V and J ends, shortened by 3 bases and 8 bases respectively, the junction contains 13 bases. The library was made by 5' RACE. Sequenced on an Illumina HiSeq 2500. A second PCR of about 6 to 11 cycles was run with a J-beta primer mix and a sample-barcoded 5' primer. A template-switch 5' adaptor carrying 12 random nucleotides introduced a unique molecular identifier onto each TCR beta cDNA molecule. At least 2.5 million CDR3-containing paired-end reads were obtained from each sample. First-strand cDNA synthesis was performed from all RNA using the Mint cDNA synthesis kit, with priming by a TRBC-specific oligonucleotide. After uracil-DNA glycosylase treatment, a first 18-cycle PCR used universal primers M1SS and BC2_uni_R on all cDNA. Concerning the study's data processing: For normalization, 1 million high-quality reads, each with a distinct molecular identifier, were randomly selected from each sample. Reads with shared molecular identifiers were discarded instead of being binned into consensus sequences. MiTCR, run with a Q25 quality threshold and the strictest error-elimination algorithm, handled CDR3 identification, clonotype clustering and error correction. A nonparametric unseen species model using Euler transformation provided a lower-bound estimate of total TCR beta diversity. TCRdb handled the public reads itself, with Q25 trimming in fastp and clone calling in MiXCR, and kept productive beta chains. Rows with one shared CDR3 protein collapse into an entry with the most common genes and DNA. The V and J calls here are based on TCRdb, not the publication. In this sample the table shows approximately 790,000 distinct CDR3 sequences, about 62% of which occur a single time. The top ten clonotypes cover roughly 25% of the sample.

Systemically healthy Caucasian individuals from Russia, 39 in total and aged roughly 6 to 100 years, were included as donors. About 9.6 milliliters of peripheral blood were collected from each donor into EDTA-treated Vacutainer tubes. Ficoll-Paque density-gradient centrifugation was used to isolate PBMCs, with at least 6 million obtained per sample. Trizol reagent was used to extract total RNA from PBMCs, with at least 5.5 micrograms per sample. For every donor, an aliquot of PBMCs went through flow cytometry to measure the percentages of naive CD45RAhigh/CD27high T cells. As regards this clonotype: It has no known antigen specificity. No much larger clonotype is one base removed from it; base qualities were not supplied.

Sequenced: blood. The chain uses TRBV25-1 and TRBJ1-2; no D segment can be confidently identified. This clonotype was obtained from a man aged 30 to 45 in good health. The CDR3 region: CASSDKGFGGYTF. The nucleotides are TGTGCCAGCAGTGACAAGGGTTTTGGCGGCTACACCTTC.